Listed here is a single TCR beta chain. What it binds is unknown. With 60 Vbeta and 13 Jbeta primers, the PCR was carried out. Repertoires were generated with immunoSEQ multiplex PCR, while TCRdb's copy carries only in-frame clones and drops some. The data hold about 140,000 clones, with over 75% observed a single time. This specimen belongs to a study of cytomegalovirus exposure and HLA in healthy donors. Findings and caveats of the study: Cytomegalovirus-associated TCR beta chains were listed, numbering some 170. Reportedly, cytomegalovirus status was diagnosed with high sensitivity and specificity. The authors confirmed in vitro that three CMV-associated chains were specific for CMV antigens. Per a later analysis, roughly 17,000 TCR beta sequences showed association with HLA alleles at 0.05 false discovery rate.

This receptor was taken from a man aged 50-59 years in good health and CMV-seronegative. Sequencing input: PBMCs.

In DNA form, the CDR3 reads TGTGCCAGCCAGAGAAATATTAAGGGGGAGGCTTTCTTT. The encoded protein is CASQRNIKGEAFF. The chain couples TRBV28 to TRBJ1-1; D possibly corresponds to TRBD1 (6 bases). The germline V and J ends were trimmed by 8 bases and 11 bases, with 21 bases remaining between them. The CDR3 length is 13 residues. Germline V gives CDR1 MDHEN, CDR2 SYDVKM.